The 10 T cell receptor beta chains below come from one sample, sequenced in a study of T cells after yellow fever vaccination. Using its own MiXCR run on the 5' RACE reads, TCRdb lists one record per CDR3 protein. The table lists about 400,000 distinct CDR3 sequences, more than 9% of them singletons. Source: PBMCs, taken on the day of the first yellow fever vaccination. The receptors come from a young man who received the YFV17D yellow fever vaccine.

The rearrangement joins TRBV15 to TRBJ2-7; D unresolved. Germline CDR1 reads LNHNV; CDR2 reads YYDKDF (reference sequence). With 4 bases removed from V and 4 bases from J, the gap between germline ends came to 14 bases. The CDR3 has 14 amino acids. The CDR3 sequence is CATSTRRTSYEQYF. CDR3 sequence (DNA): TGTGCCACCAGCACGAGACGGACCTCTTACGAGCAGTACTTC.

This clonotype showed up many times. The chain carries TRBV4-3 and TRBJ2-1; 11 bases match TRBD1. This CDR3 is 14 amino acids long. The ends lost 4 bases at V and 10 bases at J; junction bases unmatched: 6. Germline assignment: CDR1 LGHNA and CDR2 YSLEER. CDR3 in DNA: TGCGCCAGCAGCCTAGGACAGGGGGCAGGGGAGCAGTTCTTC. It translates to CASSLGQGAGEQFF.

The chain combines TRBV11-2 with TRBJ2-7; 14 nucleotides agree with TRBD2. The CDR3 totals 13 residues. Trimming at V came to 8 bases and at J to 3 bases, leaving 0 bases not matched to a gene. CDR1 is SGHAT, CDR2 FQNNGV, per germline. Here the CDR3 reads CASGTSGSYEQYF. The CDR3 nucleotides are TGTGCCAGCGGGACTAGCGGGAGCTACGAGCAGTACTTC.

The chain couples TRBV4-1 to TRBJ2-2; D assignment may be TRBD1 or TRBD2 (7 bases each). V lost 3 bases and J lost 4, with 21 bases in between. This CDR3 spans 18 amino acids. Germline CDR1 is MGHRA and CDR2 is YSYEKL. The CDR3 spells CASSHRLPGGDLTGELFF. CDR3 sequence (DNA): TGCGCCAGCAGCCATCGCCTCCCAGGGGGGGATCTCACCGGGGAGCTGTTTTTT.

The CDR3 is CASRSGVANTEAFF. Here the CDR3 DNA reads TGTGCCAGCAGATCAGGGGTCGCGAACACTGAAGCTTTCTTT. The chain combines TRBV28 with TRBJ1-1, with TRBD1 as a possible D gene (6 bases). With 6 bases removed from V and 1 base from J, the gap between germline ends came to 12 bases. CDR1 is MDHEN and CDR2 is SYDVKM in the germline V gene. The CDR3 runs 14 residues.

Only a few counts were recorded for this clonotype. The gene calls are TRBV11-2 and TRBJ2-6; 8 bases match TRBD1. Trimming removed 3 bases from V and 0 bases from J; junction bases left unmatched: 10. CDR1 is SGHAT and CDR2 is FQNNGV in the germline V gene. This CDR3 spans 19 amino acids. This chain's CDR3 is CASSFWTGRSSSGANVLTF. CDR3 in DNA: TGTGCCAGCAGCTTTTGGACAGGGAGATCAAGCTCTGGGGCCAACGTCCTGACTTTC.

The chain links TRBV4-3 to TRBJ1-4; TRBD1 is a possible D gene (6 bases). V was clipped by 0 bases and J by 7 bases, with 6 bases between them. The germline V gene encodes CDR1 LGHNA and CDR2 YSLEER. The CDR3 runs to 13 residues. The CDR3 sequence is CASSQEGGEKLFF. CDR3 coding DNA: TGCGCCAGCAGCCAAGAAGGGGGTGAAAAACTGTTTTTT.

This clonotype was counted a few times. This chain connects TRBV20-1 to TRBJ2-2; 7 nucleotides match TRBD1. The CDR3 totals 14 residues. V dropped 2 bases and J dropped 4; count of bases not matched to a gene: 4. Germline CDR1 and CDR2: DFQATT and SNEGSKA (reference sequence). CDR3 in DNA: TGCAGTGCTAGATACAGGGGTGGCACCGGGGAGCTGTTTTTT. Protein product: CSARYRGGTGELFF.

The chain recombines TRBV3-1 with TRBJ1-6; tentative D call: TRBD1 (6 bases). This CDR3 is built from 15 residues. Germline V gives CDR1 LGHDT, CDR2 YNNKEL (reference sequence). Trimming removed 4 bases from V and 10 bases from J, with 17 bases in between. The DNA for the CDR3 is TGTGCCAGCAGCCTCGGACGGGCCAGGGGATCACCCCTCCACTTT. Translated: CASSLGRARGSPLHF.

The sample holds a few counts of this clonotype. This sequence joins TRBV28 and TRBJ2-7, with unresolved D. This CDR3 comprises 11 residues. Trimming cost V 9 bases and J 3 bases, with 9 bases left between them. Germline CDR1 MDHEN, CDR2 SYDVKM. Here the CDR3 reads CASGPIYEQYV. The CDR3 DNA follows: TGTGCCAGTGGCCCCATCTACGAGCAGTACGTC.